Detailed here is one T cell receptor beta chain. Its antigen is as yet unknown. The CDR3 spans 15 residues. Per the germline V gene, CDR1 is SGHKS and CDR2 is YYEKEE (reference sequence). Trimming took 0 bases from V and 7 from J, leaving 15 bases between them. Extracted from the samples, RNA was reverse transcribed into cDNA to serve as the sequencing template. The protocol was immunoSEQ multiplex PCR, while the TCRdb copy is restricted to in-frame clones and leaves out a portion. The table has roughly 130,000 clones, roughly 54% seen once. These data originate in a study of CD8+ T cells in alopecia areata. Study-wide findings and caveats: Affected scalp, especially in alopecia totalis/universalis, had a higher clonality than normal scalp did.

The receptor was derived from a human donor with alopecia areata. The material was CD4+ T cells sorted from blood, obtained at week 0. The genes are TRBV5-5 and TRBJ2-3, with D possibly being TRBD1 (5 bases). CDR3 sequence reads: CASSLAAGSRNTQYF. The CDR3 bases are TGTGCCAGCAGCTTGGCGGCAGGGTCTAGGAATACGCAGTATTTT. The full variable domain, with the rest looked up from reference TRBV5-5 and TRBJ2-3, is DAGVTQSPTHLIKTRGQQVTLRCSPISGHKSVSWYQQVLGQGPQFIFQYYEKEERGRGNFPDRFSARQFPNYSSELNVNALLLGDSALYLCASSLAAGSRNTQYFGPGTRLTVL.